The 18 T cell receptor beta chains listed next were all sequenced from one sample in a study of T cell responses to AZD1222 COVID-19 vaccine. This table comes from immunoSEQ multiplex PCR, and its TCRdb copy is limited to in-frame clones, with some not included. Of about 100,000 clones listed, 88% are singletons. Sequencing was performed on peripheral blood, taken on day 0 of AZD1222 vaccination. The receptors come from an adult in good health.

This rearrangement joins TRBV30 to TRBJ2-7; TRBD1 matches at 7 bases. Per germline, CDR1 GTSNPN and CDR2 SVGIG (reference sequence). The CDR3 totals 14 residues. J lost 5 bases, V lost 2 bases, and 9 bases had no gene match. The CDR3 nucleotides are TGTGCCTGGAGTTTCACCGGGACAGCCGACGAGCAGTACTTC. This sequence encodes CAWSFTGTADEQYF.

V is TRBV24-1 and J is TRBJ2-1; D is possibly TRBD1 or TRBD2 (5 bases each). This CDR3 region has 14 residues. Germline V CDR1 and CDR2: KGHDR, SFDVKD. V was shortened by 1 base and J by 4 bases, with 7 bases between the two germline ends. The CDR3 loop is CATSDFGGYNEQFF. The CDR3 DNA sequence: TGTGCCACCAGTGATTTTGGGGGTTACAATGAGCAGTTCTTC.

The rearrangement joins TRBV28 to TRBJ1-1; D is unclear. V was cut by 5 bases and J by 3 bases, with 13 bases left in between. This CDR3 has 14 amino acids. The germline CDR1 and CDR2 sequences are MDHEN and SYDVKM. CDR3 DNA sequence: TGTGCCAGCAGTCCCCCCTCCTTGGACACTGAAGCTTTCTTT. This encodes CASSPPSLDTEAFF. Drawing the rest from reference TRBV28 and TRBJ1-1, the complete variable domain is DVKVTQSSRYLVKRTGEKVFLECVQDMDHENMFWYRQDPGLGLRLIYFSYDVKMKEKGDIPEGYSVSREKKERFSLILESASTNQTSMYLCASSPPSLDTEAFFGQGTRLTVV.

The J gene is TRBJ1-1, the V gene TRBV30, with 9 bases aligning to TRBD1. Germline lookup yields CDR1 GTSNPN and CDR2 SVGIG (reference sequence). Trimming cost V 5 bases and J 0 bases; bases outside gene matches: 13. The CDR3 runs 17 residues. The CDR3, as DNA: TGTGCCTGGGTAAACCATGACAGGGGGATCTTGAACACTGAAGCTTTCTTT. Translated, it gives CAWVNHDRGILNTEAFF.

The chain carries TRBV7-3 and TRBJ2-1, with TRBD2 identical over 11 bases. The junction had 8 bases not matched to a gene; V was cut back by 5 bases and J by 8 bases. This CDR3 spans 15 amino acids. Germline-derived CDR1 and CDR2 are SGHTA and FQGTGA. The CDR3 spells CASSPVAGGLDEQFF. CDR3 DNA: TGTGCCAGCAGCCCCGTAGCGGGAGGGCTGGATGAGCAGTTCTTC.

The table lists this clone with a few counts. CDR3 region: CSVDAGVREAFF. In nucleotides, the CDR3 is TGCAGCGTTGATGCGGGGGTCCGTGAAGCTTTCTTT. V gene TRBV29-1 combines with J gene TRBJ1-1, with TRBD1 as a possible D gene (5 bases). The CDR3 covers 12 residues. Trimming cost V 3 bases and J 7 bases, with 12 bases left between them. Germline V gene lookup returns CDR1 SQVTM and CDR2 ANQGSEA.

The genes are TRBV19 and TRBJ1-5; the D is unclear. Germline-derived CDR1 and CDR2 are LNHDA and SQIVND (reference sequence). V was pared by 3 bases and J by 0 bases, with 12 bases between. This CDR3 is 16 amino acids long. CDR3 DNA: TGTGCCAGTAGTATTTCGCAGTTTTATAGCAATCAGCCCCAGCATTTT. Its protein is CASSISQFYSNQPQHF. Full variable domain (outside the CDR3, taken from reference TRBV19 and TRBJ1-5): DGGITQSPKYLFRKEGQNVTLSCEQNLNHDAMYWYRQDPGQGLRLIYYSQIVNDFQKGDIAEGYSVSREKKESFPLTVTSAQKNPTAFYLCASSISQFYSNQPQHFGDGTRLSIL.

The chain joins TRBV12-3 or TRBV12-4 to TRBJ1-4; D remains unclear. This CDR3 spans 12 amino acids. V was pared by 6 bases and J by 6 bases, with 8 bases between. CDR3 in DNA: TGTGCCAGCAGCCGGAGGGATGAAAAACTGTTTTTT. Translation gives CASSRRDEKLFF.

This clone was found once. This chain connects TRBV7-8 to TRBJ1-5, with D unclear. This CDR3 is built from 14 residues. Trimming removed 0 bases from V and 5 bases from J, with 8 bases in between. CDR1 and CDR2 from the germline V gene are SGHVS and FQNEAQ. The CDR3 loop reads CASSLAWRHQPQHF. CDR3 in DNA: TGTGCCAGCAGCTTAGCTTGGCGGCATCAGCCCCAGCATTTT.

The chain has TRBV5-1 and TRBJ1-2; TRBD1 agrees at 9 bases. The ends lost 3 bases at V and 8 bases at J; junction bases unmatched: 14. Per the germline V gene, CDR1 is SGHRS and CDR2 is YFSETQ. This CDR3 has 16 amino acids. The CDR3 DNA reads TGCGCCAGCAGCTCCCTCCGGGACAGGGATTCAGGCGGCTACACCTTC. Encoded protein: CASSSLRDRDSGGYTF.

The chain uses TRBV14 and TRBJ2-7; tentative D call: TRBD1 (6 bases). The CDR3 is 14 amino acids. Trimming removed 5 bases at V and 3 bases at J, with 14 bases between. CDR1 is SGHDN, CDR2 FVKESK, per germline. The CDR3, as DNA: TGTGCCAGCAGCAACTCAGGGGATGGCTACGAGCAGTACTTC. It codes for CASSNSGDGYEQYF.

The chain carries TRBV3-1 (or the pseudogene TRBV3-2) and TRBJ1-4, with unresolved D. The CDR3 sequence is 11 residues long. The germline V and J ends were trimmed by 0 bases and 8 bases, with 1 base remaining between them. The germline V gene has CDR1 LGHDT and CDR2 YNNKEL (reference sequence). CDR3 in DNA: TGTGCCAGCAGCCAAGAAGAAAAACTGTTTTTT. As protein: CASSQEEKLFF.

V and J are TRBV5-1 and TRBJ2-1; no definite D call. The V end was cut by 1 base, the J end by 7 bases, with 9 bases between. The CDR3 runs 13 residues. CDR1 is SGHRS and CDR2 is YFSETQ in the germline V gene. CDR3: CASSLYPDNEQFF. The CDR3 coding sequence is TGCGCCAGCAGCTTGTATCCGGATAATGAGCAGTTCTTC.

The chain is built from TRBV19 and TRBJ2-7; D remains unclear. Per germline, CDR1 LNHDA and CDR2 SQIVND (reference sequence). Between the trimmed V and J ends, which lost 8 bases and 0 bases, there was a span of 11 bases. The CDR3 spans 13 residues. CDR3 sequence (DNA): TGTGCCAGTGCGGTTCGGAGCTCCTACGAGCAGTACTTC. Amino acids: CASAVRSSYEQYF.

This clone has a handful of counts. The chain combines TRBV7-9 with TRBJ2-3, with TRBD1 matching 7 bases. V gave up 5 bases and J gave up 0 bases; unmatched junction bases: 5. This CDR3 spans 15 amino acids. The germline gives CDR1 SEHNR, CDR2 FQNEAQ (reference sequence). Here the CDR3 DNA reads TGTGCCAGCAGCACAGGGGCCGCTAGCACAGATACGCAGTATTTT. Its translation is CASSTGAASTDTQYF.

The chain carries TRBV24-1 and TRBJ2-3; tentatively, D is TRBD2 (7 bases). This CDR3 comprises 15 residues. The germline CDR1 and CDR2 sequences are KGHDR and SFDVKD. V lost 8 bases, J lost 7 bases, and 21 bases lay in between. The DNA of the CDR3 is TGTGCCACCAAGGGGAGGGGGGGAACTTCAAATACGCAGTATTTT. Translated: CATKGRGGTSNTQYF.

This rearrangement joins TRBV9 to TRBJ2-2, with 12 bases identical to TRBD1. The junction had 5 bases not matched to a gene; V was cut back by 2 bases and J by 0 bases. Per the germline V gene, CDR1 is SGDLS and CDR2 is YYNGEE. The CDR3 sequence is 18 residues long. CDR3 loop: CASSVTGQGASNTGELFF. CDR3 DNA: TGTGCCAGCAGCGTTACGGGACAGGGGGCCTCGAACACCGGGGAGCTGTTTTTT.

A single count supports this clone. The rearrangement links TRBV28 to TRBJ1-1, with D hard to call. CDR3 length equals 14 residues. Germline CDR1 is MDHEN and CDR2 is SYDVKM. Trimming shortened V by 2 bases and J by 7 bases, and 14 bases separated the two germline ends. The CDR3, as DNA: TGTGCCAGCAGTTTACCCTTTAGGAAGCATGAAGCTTTCTTT. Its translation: CASSLPFRKHEAFF.